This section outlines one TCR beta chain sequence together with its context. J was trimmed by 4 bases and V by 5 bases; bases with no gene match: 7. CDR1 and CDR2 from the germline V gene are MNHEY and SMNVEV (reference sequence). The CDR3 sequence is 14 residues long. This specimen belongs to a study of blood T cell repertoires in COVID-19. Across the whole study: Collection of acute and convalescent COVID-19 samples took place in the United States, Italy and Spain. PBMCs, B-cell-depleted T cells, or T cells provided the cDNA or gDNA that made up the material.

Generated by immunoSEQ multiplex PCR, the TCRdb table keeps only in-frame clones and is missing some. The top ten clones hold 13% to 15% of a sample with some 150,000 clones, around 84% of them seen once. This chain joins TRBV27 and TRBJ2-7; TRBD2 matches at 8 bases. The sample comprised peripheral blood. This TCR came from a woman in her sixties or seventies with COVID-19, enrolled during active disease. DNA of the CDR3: TGTGCCAGCAGTATTAGCGGGACGCTTTACGAGCAGTACTTC. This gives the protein CASSISGTLYEQYF.